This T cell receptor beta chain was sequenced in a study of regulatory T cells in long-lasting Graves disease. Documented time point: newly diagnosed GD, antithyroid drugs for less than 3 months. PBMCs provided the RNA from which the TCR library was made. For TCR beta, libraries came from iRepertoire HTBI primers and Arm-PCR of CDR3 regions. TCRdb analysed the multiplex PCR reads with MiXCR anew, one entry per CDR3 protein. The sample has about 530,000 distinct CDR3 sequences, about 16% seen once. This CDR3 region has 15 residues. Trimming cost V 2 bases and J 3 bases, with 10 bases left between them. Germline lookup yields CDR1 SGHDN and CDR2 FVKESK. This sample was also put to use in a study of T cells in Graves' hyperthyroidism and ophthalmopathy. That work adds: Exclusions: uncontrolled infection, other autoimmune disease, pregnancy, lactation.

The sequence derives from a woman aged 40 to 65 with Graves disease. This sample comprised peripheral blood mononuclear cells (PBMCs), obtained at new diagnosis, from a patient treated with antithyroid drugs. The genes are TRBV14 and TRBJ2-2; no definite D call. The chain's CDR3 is CASSQQEWYTGELFF. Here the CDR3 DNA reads TGTGCCAGCAGCCAACAGGAGTGGTACACCGGGGAGCTGTTTTTT. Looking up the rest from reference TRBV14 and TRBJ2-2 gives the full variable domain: EAGVTQFPSHSVIEKGQTVTLRCDPISGHDNLYWYRRVMGKEIKFLLHFVKESKQDESGMPNNRFLAERTGGTYSTLKVQPAELEDSGVYFCASSQQEWYTGELFFGEGSRLTVL.